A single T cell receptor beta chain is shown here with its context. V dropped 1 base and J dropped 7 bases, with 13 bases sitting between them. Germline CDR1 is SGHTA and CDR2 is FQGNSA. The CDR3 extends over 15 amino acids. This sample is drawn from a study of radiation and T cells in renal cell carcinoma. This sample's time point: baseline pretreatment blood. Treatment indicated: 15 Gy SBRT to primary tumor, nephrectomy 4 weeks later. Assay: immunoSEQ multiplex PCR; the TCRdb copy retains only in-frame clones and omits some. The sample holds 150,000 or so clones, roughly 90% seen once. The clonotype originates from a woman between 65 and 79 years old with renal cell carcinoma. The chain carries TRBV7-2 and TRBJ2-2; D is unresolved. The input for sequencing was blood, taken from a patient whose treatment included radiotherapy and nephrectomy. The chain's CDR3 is CASSLDRRSFGELFF. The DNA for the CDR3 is TGTGCCAGCAGCTTAGACCGACGATCCTTCGGGGAGCTGTTTTTT.